The 30 T cell receptor beta chains below come from one sample, sequenced in a study of cytomegalovirus exposure and HLA in healthy donors. Primers: 60 Vbeta forward and 13 Jbeta reverse. Libraries were prepared by immunoSEQ multiplex PCR; TCRdb keeps only in-frame clonotypes and omits some of them. The sample lists about 180,000 clones, around 82% occurring once. Sequencing was carried out using PBMCs. These receptors were collected from a man between 60 and 75 years old in good health and CMV-seronegative.

A few counts support this clone. The V call is TRBV7-6, the J call TRBJ2-7; the match to TRBD2 covers 8 bases. The CDR3 is made up of 14 amino acids. Germline assignment: CDR1 SGHVS and CDR2 FNYEAQ. The CDR3: CASSGGEGLGEQYF. CDR3 coding DNA: TGTGCTAGCTCCGGGGGGGAGGGCCTCGGCGAGCAGTACTTC.

The rearrangement joins TRBV19 to TRBJ2-3, with TRBD1 as a possible D gene (5 bases). This CDR3 has 16 residues. The V gene's germline CDR1 is LNHDA and CDR2 SQIVND (reference sequence). V was trimmed by 2 bases and J by 0 bases, leaving 12 bases between them. CDR3 in amino acids: CASSITRQRSTDTQYF. CDR3 DNA sequence: TGTGCCAGTAGTATAACCCGACAGAGAAGCACAGATACGCAGTATTTT.

This chain links TRBV6-1 with TRBJ1-5; 7 bases agree with TRBD1. This CDR3 spans 17 amino acids. Germline CDR1 reads MNHNS; CDR2 reads SASEGT. With V trimmed by 4 bases and J by 0 bases, 9 bases remained unmatched. CDR3 in amino acids: CASSAPGQRYSNQPQHF. CDR3 nucleotides: TGTGCCAGCAGTGCACCGGGACAGCGTTATAGCAATCAGCCCCAGCATTTT.

This rearrangement joins TRBV19 to TRBJ2-3, with 7 bases that match TRBD2. This CDR3 is 15 amino acids long. The V segment lost 3 bases and the J segment 6 bases; nucleotides outside the gene matches: 9. Germline V CDR1 and CDR2: LNHDA, SQIVND (reference sequence). CDR3 region: CASSIQAGRTDTQYF. Written as DNA, the CDR3 is TGTGCCAGTAGTATCCAAGCGGGACGGACCGATACGCAGTATTTT.

The V gene is TRBV7-2, the J gene TRBJ2-7; 9 bases agree with TRBD2. The V gene end was trimmed by 1 base and the J gene end by 3 bases; junction bases not matched to a gene: 1. The CDR3 loop spans 14 amino acids. CDR1 SGHTA and CDR2 FQGNSA come from the germline V gene. CDR3 sequence (DNA): TGTGCCAGCAGCTTAGGACTAGCGGTCTACGAGCAGTACTTC. Amino acids: CASSLGLAVYEQYF.

This rearrangement joins TRBV12-5 to TRBJ2-1, with 12 bases fitting TRBD2. J gave up 6 bases and V 7 bases, and 4 bases lay outside the gene matches. This CDR3 is built from 14 residues. CDR1 LGHNT and CDR2 FRNRAP come from the germline V gene. This chain's CDR3 is CASELAGGPNEQFF. The CDR3 DNA reads as TGTGCTAGTGAACTAGCGGGAGGCCCCAATGAGCAGTTCTTC.

This sequence joins TRBV7-2 and TRBJ2-1; TRBD2 aligns across 7 bases. CDR3 size: 15 residues. The germline V gene encodes CDR1 SGHTA and CDR2 FQGNSA. V trimming: 6 bases; J trimming: 7 bases; junction bases outside the gene matches: 12. CDR3 residues: CASSSSGIVGNEQFF. The CDR3 DNA is TGTGCCAGCAGTTCAAGCGGGATTGTCGGAAATGAGCAGTTCTTC. Full variable domain (outside the CDR3, taken from reference TRBV7-2 and TRBJ2-1): GAGVSQSPSNKVTEKGKDVELRCDPISGHTALYWYRQSLGQGLEFLIYFQGNSAPDKSGLPSDRFSAERTGGSVSTLTIQRTQQEDSAVYLCASSSSGIVGNEQFFGPGTRLTVL.

The V call is TRBV5-4, the J call TRBJ2-7; a possible D gene is TRBD2 (5 bases). CDR3 length: 14 amino acids. The ends were cut back, 2 bases at V and 1 base at J, with 10 bases in the middle. Germline lookup yields CDR1 SGHNT and CDR2 YYREEE (reference sequence). DNA for the CDR3: TGTGCCAGCAGCTTAGCGGAGATATCCTACGAGCAGTACTTC. Protein product: CASSLAEISYEQYF.

The V and J genes are TRBV6-1 and TRBJ2-7; maybe TRBD2 (5 bases). The germline CDR1 and CDR2 sequences are MNHNS and SASEGT. V was cut by 2 bases and J by 5 bases, with 7 bases left in between. The CDR3 runs to 12 residues. The CDR3 reads CASSESGNEQYF. The CDR3 DNA follows: TGTGCCAGCAGTGAATCGGGGAACGAGCAGTACTTC.

The V call is TRBV10-3, the J call TRBJ2-7; the match to TRBD2 covers 7 bases. Trimming at V came to 4 bases and at J to 4 bases, leaving 10 bases not matched to a gene. CDR1 ENHRY and CDR2 SYGVKD come from the germline V gene. This CDR3 has 15 residues. CDR3 in amino acids: CAISVVRGLKYEQYF. The CDR3 DNA reads TGTGCCATCAGTGTCGTCCGGGGACTAAAGTACGAGCAGTACTTC.

The CDR3 coding sequence is TGTGCCAGTAGTATAGCCCCTCGGTCTTGGGACAAGGAAGGCAATGAGCAGTTCTTC. It codes for CASSIAPRSWDKEGNEQFF. This rearrangement joins TRBV19 to TRBJ2-1, with D possibly TRBD1 on 6 matching bases. The germline V gene has CDR1 LNHDA and CDR2 SQIVND (reference sequence). V lost 1 base and J 6 bases, leaving 25 bases between the germline ends. The CDR3 has 19 amino acids. Combining the CDR3 with reference TRBV19 and TRBJ2-1 gives the whole variable domain DGGITQSPKYLFRKEGQNVTLSCEQNLNHDAMYWYRQDPGQGLRLIYYSQIVNDFQKGDIAEGYSVSREKKESFPLTVTSAQKNPTAFYLCASSIAPRSWDKEGNEQFFGPGTRLTVL.

J is TRBJ2-1 and V is TRBV19, with 8 bases aligning to TRBD1. After removal of 5 bases from V and 6 bases from J, the junction contained 12 bases not matched to a gene. This CDR3 has 16 amino acids. Per germline, CDR1 LNHDA and CDR2 SQIVND (reference sequence). The CDR3 DNA reads TGTGCCAGTAGTGTGAGTTCCAGGACAGGGATCAATGAGCAGTTCTTC. This encodes CASSVSSRTGINEQFF. Full variable domain (outside the CDR3, taken from reference TRBV19 and TRBJ2-1): DGGITQSPKYLFRKEGQNVTLSCEQNLNHDAMYWYRQDPGQGLRLIYYSQIVNDFQKGDIAEGYSVSREKKESFPLTVTSAQKNPTAFYLCASSVSSRTGINEQFFGPGTRLTVL.

V and J are TRBV5-1 and TRBJ2-7; tentatively, D is TRBD2 (5 bases). The germline V gene has CDR1 SGHRS and CDR2 YFSETQ. V shed 5 bases and J shed 10 bases, with 25 bases lying between them. The CDR3 is made up of 15 amino acids. Written as DNA, the CDR3 is TGCGCCAGCAGGGCTCATTCGGGGTCAGAGGTTGATCAGTACTTC. Protein: CASRAHSGSEVDQYF.

The rearrangement joins TRBV9 to TRBJ2-7; a possible D gene is TRBD1 (7 bases). V lost 0 bases and J 1 base, leaving 11 bases between the germline ends. From germline, CDR1 is SGDLS and CDR2 YYNGEE. The length of the CDR3 is 15 residues. The CDR3 here is CASSVAGGPSYEQYF. The CDR3 bases are TGTGCCAGCAGCGTAGCAGGGGGGCCTTCCTACGAGCAGTACTTC.

The chain uses TRBV7-9 and TRBJ2-7; 8 bases are a match to TRBD1. From germline, CDR1 is SEHNR and CDR2 FQNEAQ (reference sequence). This CDR3 region has 12 residues. Trimming removed 2 bases from V and 6 bases from J; junction bases left unmatched: 0. The CDR3 nucleotides read TGTGCCAGCAGCTTAACAGGGGGCGAGCAGTACTTC. It encodes CASSLTGGEQYF.

The gene calls are TRBV9 and TRBJ2-3; 7 bases align to TRBD1. The CDR3 length is 16 residues. Germline values: CDR1 SGDLS, CDR2 YYNGEE. The ends lost 2 bases at V and 4 bases at J; junction bases unmatched: 10. The CDR3 DNA sequence: TGTGCCAGCAGCGTTGACATAGGGGGCGTCGCAGATACGCAGTATTTT. Translated, it gives CASSVDIGGVADTQYF.

This clone was seen a handful of times. The J gene is TRBJ1-2, the V gene TRBV7-9; 10 bases fit TRBD1. The CDR3 covers 16 residues. CDR1 SEHNR and CDR2 FQNEAQ come from the germline V gene (reference sequence). The junction had 5 bases not matched to a gene; V was cut back by 2 bases and J by 2 bases. Written as DNA, the CDR3 is TGTGCCAGCAGCTTAAACGGACAGGGGGGCAACTATGGCTACACCTTC. This translates into CASSLNGQGGNYGYTF.

This clone has only a few counts. V is TRBV19 and J is TRBJ2-7; tentatively, D is TRBD1 (5 bases). Per the germline V gene, CDR1 is LNHDA and CDR2 is SQIVND (reference sequence). The CDR3 sequence is 14 residues long. The V and J ends lost 5 bases and 0 bases respectively, with 11 bases between them. The DNA of the CDR3 is TGTGCCAGTAGTCCGCCAGGGTTCTCCTACGAGCAGTACTTC. Protein product: CASSPPGFSYEQYF.

With respect to this clone: Other DNA variants within this sample encode the same CDR3. V and J are TRBV29-1 and TRBJ1-1, with TRBD1 matching 11 bases. The CDR3 runs 13 residues. Looked up from germline, CDR1 is SQVTM and CDR2 is ANQGSEA. J was trimmed by 1 base and V by 6 bases; bases with no gene match: 1. The CDR3, as DNA: TGCAGCGTCGGGACAGGGGGGAACACTGAAGCTTTCTTT. Protein product: CSVGTGGNTEAFF. The full variable domain, rest sourced from reference TRBV29-1 and TRBJ1-1, is SAVISQKPSRDICQRGTSLTIQCQVDSQVTMMFWYRQQPGQSLTLIATANQGSEATYESGFVIDKFPISRPNLTFSTLTVSNMSPEDSSIYLCSVGTGGNTEAFFGQGTRLTVV.

This clone was counted once. V gene TRBV6-4 combines with J gene TRBJ1-2, with a possible D match to TRBD1 (6 bases). Per germline, CDR1 MRHNA and CDR2 SNTAGT. The CDR3 sequence is 14 residues long. V dropped 5 bases and J dropped 4 bases, with 14 bases sitting between them. The CDR3 DNA reads TGTGCCAGCAGTCCTGGACAGAAAGGCTATGGCTACACCTTC. This translates into CASSPGQKGYGYTF.

This clone appeared a few times. V and J are TRBV7-2 and TRBJ1-5, with D possibly being TRBD1 (5 bases). V lost 2 bases, J lost 0 bases, and 8 bases lay in between. The CDR3 runs to 15 residues. Germline V lookup: CDR1 SGHTA, CDR2 FQGNSA. The CDR3 DNA follows: TGTGCCAGCAGCTTAAGCCAGGGTAGCAATCAGCCCCAGCATTTT. Translating it yields CASSLSQGSNQPQHF.

The genes are TRBV28 and TRBJ2-7; 12 nucleotides agree with TRBD2. The germline V gene encodes CDR1 MDHEN and CDR2 SYDVKM. Unmatched junction bases numbered 1, after V lost 9 bases and J lost 1 base. CDR3 length: 13 amino acids. The CDR3 is CASGLAGSYEQYF. The CDR3 coding sequence is TGTGCCAGTGGACTAGCGGGGTCCTACGAGCAGTACTTC. Together with reference TRBV28 and TRBJ2-7, the CDR3 gives the full variable domain: DVKVTQSSRYLVKRTGEKVFLECVQDMDHENMFWYRQDPGLGLRLIYFSYDVKMKEKGDIPEGYSVSREKKERFSLILESASTNQTSMYLCASGLAGSYEQYFGPGTRLTVT.

This clone was seen only once. The V call is TRBV7-8, the J call TRBJ2-5; 10 positions match TRBD2. Germline V gene lookup returns CDR1 SGHVS and CDR2 FQNEAQ. V dropped 1 base and J dropped 4; count of bases not matched to a gene: 6. This CDR3 spans 16 amino acids. This chain's CDR3 is CASSLEVAGGGETQYF. CDR3 sequence (DNA): TGTGCCAGCAGCTTAGAGGTAGCGGGGGGTGGAGAGACCCAGTACTTC.

The genes are TRBV9 and TRBJ2-3; a weak D match, TRBD1 (6 bases). This CDR3 spans 15 amino acids. In germline, CDR1 is SGDLS, CDR2 YYNGEE. Trimming removed 0 bases from V and 0 bases from J, with 8 bases in between. The CDR3 DNA reads as TGTGCCAGCAGCGTAGTTCAGGGGAGCACAGATACGCAGTATTTT. It codes for CASSVVQGSTDTQYF.

The rearrangement links TRBV5-4 to TRBJ2-7; D is possibly TRBD2 (7 bases). Trimming took 4 bases from V and 5 from J, leaving 13 bases between them. CDR1 is SGHNT, CDR2 YYREEE, per germline (reference sequence). The CDR3 spans 13 residues. CDR3 sequence reads: CASSRSGGNEQYF. In nucleotides, the CDR3 is TGTGCCAGCAGCCGCTCGGGGGGCAACGAGCAGTACTTC.

V and J are TRBV19 and TRBJ1-1; a weak D match, TRBD1 (5 bases). V lost 8 bases to trimming and J lost 5 bases, with 18 bases between them. This CDR3 is 14 amino acids long. The germline V gene has CDR1 LNHDA and CDR2 SQIVND (reference sequence). Here the CDR3 reads CASRDYHRGTEAFF. The CDR3, as DNA: TGTGCCAGTCGGGACTACCACCGAGGGACTGAAGCTTTCTTT.

The chain carries TRBV25-1 and TRBJ1-6, with a tentative D call TRBD1 (6 bases). The CDR3 runs to 13 residues. Germline V lookup: CDR1 MGHDK, CDR2 SYGVNS. The V and J ends lost 5 bases and 13 bases respectively, with 15 bases between them. CDR3: CASSLQGYCPLHF. Here the CDR3 DNA reads TGTGCCAGCAGTCTTCAGGGGTACTGTCCCCTCCACTTT. Based on the CDR3 plus reference TRBV25-1 and TRBJ1-6, the full variable domain is EADIYQTPRYLVIGTGKKITLECSQTMGHDKMYWYQQDPGMELHLIHYSYGVNSTEKGDLSSESTVSRIRTEHFPLTLESARPSHTSQYLCASSLQGYCPLHFGNGTRLTVT.

The rearrangement uses TRBV7-8 and TRBJ2-7, with 9 bases matching TRBD1. This CDR3 is 14 amino acids long. Germline-derived CDR1 and CDR2 are SGHVS and FQNEAQ. V shed 1 base, J shed 7 bases, and the junction held 5 bases outside the gene matches. CDR3 nucleotides: TGTGCCAGCAGCTTAGTAGGACAGGGGCTGGAGCAGTACTTC. As protein: CASSLVGQGLEQYF.

V gene TRBV11-3 combines with J gene TRBJ2-7, with D perhaps matching TRBD1 (6 bases). The CDR3 covers 15 residues. Germline V gene sequence: CDR1 SGHNT, CDR2 YENEEA. The ends were cut back, 1 base at V and 0 bases at J, with 10 bases in the middle. The CDR3 here is CASSLGTGSSYEQYF. CDR3 in DNA: TGTGCCAGCAGCTTAGGTACAGGGAGCTCCTACGAGCAGTACTTC.

The rearrangement uses TRBV2 and TRBJ2-5, with TRBD2 matching 8 bases. The DNA end lines up better with TRBJ2-7; the J call may be wrong. The CDR3 loop spans 14 amino acids. Germline V gene lookup returns CDR1 SNHLY and CDR2 FYNNEI. The CDR3 here is CASSSSGGSYEQYF. As DNA, the CDR3 is TGTGCCAGCAGCTCGAGCGGGGGCTCCTACGAGCAGTACTTC.